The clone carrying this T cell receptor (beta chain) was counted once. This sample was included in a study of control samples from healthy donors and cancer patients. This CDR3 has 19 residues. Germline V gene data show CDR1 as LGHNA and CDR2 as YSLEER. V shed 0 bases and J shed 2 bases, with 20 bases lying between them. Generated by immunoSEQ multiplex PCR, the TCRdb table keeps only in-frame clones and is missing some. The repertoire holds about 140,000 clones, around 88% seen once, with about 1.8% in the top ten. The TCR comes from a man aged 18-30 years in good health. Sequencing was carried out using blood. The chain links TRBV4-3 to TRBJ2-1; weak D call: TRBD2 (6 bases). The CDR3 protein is CASSQEGGLVRWPYNEQFF. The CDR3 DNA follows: TGCGCCAGCAGCCAAGAGGGGGGACTGGTTCGGTGGCCCTACAATGAGCAGTTCTTC.